One sample yielded the 21 T cell receptor beta chains listed below, sequenced in a study of blood T cell repertoires in COVID-19. The data were produced by immunoSEQ multiplex PCR, yet TCRdb's version contains in-frame clones alone and is incomplete. The sample comprises 150,000 to 200,000 clones, 65% to 85% of which are singletons, and about 5% rests with the top ten. Sequences were obtained from PBMCs or T cells enriched from blood (not recorded which). The origin of the receptors is a man aged 70-80 years who had been exposed to COVID-19.

The V call is TRBV14, the J call TRBJ2-7, with a possible D match to TRBD2 (5 bases). Trimming left V 4 bases short and J 4 bases short, with 17 bases between. The CDR3 has 15 residues. Germline V gene data show CDR1 as SGHDN and CDR2 as FVKESK. The CDR3 DNA follows: TGTGCCAGCAGCCTCAAGCGGAGGAACTTTTACGAGCAGTACTTC. It is translated as CASSLKRRNFYEQYF.

Turning to this clone: The same CDR3 arises from other DNA sequences in this sample as well. This chain uses TRBV6-2 or TRBV6-3 with TRBJ2-2, with D possibly TRBD2 on 5 matching bases. Germline V CDR1 and CDR2: MNHEY, SVGEGT. With 5 bases removed from V and 2 bases from J, the gap between germline ends came to 9 bases. The CDR3 contains 14 residues. For the CDR3, the DNA is TGTGCCAGCAGTCGGAGCGGAAACACCGGGGAGCTGTTTTTT. Translated, it gives CASSRSGNTGELFF.

This clone was counted once. The rearrangement joins TRBV7-9 to TRBJ2-2; D call uncertain. Germline V gives CDR1 SEHNR, CDR2 FQNEAQ (reference sequence). The CDR3 is 16 residues long. Trimming left V 2 bases short and J 5 bases short, with 15 bases between. The CDR3 loop is CASSLIIRARTGELFF. Written as DNA, the CDR3 is TGTGCCAGCAGCTTAATCATCCGAGCTCGTACCGGGGAGCTGTTTTTT.

The V call is TRBV18, the J call TRBJ2-6; the match to TRBD2 covers 10 bases. CDR1 and CDR2 from the germline V gene are KGHSH and LQKENI. V lost 3 bases and J lost 0; bases outside the gene matches: 5. The CDR3 sequence is 18 residues long. In DNA form, the CDR3 reads TGTGCCAGCTCACCGAAGACTAGCGGGCGCTCTGGGGCCAACGTCCTGACTTTC. Translating it yields CASSPKTSGRSGANVLTF.

The CDR3 DNA reads TGCGCCAGCAGCCAAGACCTAGCGGGAACCTACGAGCAGTACTTC. It translates to CASSQDLAGTYEQYF. The V gene is TRBV4-1, the J gene TRBJ2-7; 9 bases are shared with TRBD2. The V and J ends lost 0 bases and 2 bases, in that order; junction bases with no gene match: 2. Germline V gene sequence: CDR1 MGHRA, CDR2 YSYEKL. The CDR3 spans 15 residues.

The chain employs TRBV20-1 and TRBJ2-7; 7 nucleotides agree with TRBD1. CDR1 is DFQATT and CDR2 is SNEGSKA in the germline V gene (reference sequence). Trimming removed 3 bases from V and 4 bases from J; junction bases left unmatched: 6. CDR3 length equals 13 residues. CDR3 coding DNA: TGCAGTGCTAGTGGGGACAGAACGTACGAGCAGTACTTC. Its protein is CSASGDRTYEQYF.

V is TRBV6-5 and J is TRBJ1-1, with 9 bases lining up with TRBD1. The CDR3 has 13 amino acids. Germline trimming cut 5 bases from V and 9 bases from J; bases unmatched to any gene: 7. CDR1 is MNHEY, CDR2 SVGAGI, per germline. The DNA for the CDR3 is TGTGCCAGCAGTCCCGGGACAGGGTGGAAAGCTTTCTTT. Residues: CASSPGTGWKAFF.

This sequence joins TRBV7-2 and TRBJ2-4; a weak D match, TRBD1 (6 bases). CDR1 SGHTA and CDR2 FQGNSA come from the germline V gene. V was cut by 6 bases and J by 3 bases, with 12 bases left in between. CDR3 size: 14 residues. The CDR3 reads CASSSGTLKNIQYF. The DNA of the CDR3 is TGTGCCAGCAGTTCCGGGACACTCAAAAACATTCAGTACTTC.

The V gene is TRBV28, the J gene TRBJ1-5; D possibly corresponds to TRBD1 (5 bases). V gave up 8 bases and J gave up 7 bases, with 21 bases separating them. CDR1 and CDR2 from the germline V gene are MDHEN and SYDVKM. The CDR3 length is 15 residues. CDR3 region: CASVRGGGDEQPQHF. The CDR3 bases are TGTGCCAGCGTCCGAGGCGGGGGAGATGAACAGCCCCAGCATTTT.

This chain links TRBV15 with TRBJ1-2; D is undetermined. V was shortened by 0 bases and J by 12 bases, with 11 bases between the two germline ends. The CDR3 contains 12 residues. In germline, CDR1 is LNHNV, CDR2 YYDKDF (reference sequence). CDR3 bases: TGTGCCACCAGCAGAGATCTCGGTAAACACACCTTC. Translation: CATSRDLGKHTF.

The V call is TRBV4-3, the J call TRBJ2-2; 8 bases are a match to TRBD1. The CDR3 consists of 18 residues. Losses at the gene ends were 0 bases for V and 1 base for J; bases not matched to a gene: 7. Germline assignment: CDR1 LGHNA and CDR2 YSLEER. The CDR3 loop is CASSQDAQGAMNTGELFF. DNA of the CDR3: TGCGCCAGCAGCCAAGATGCGCAGGGGGCGATGAACACCGGGGAGCTGTTTTTT.

In this sample, this clone turned up a few times. V and J are TRBV2 and TRBJ1-6, with D maybe TRBD1 (5 bases). Deletions cut 6 bases from V and 10 bases from J, with 16 bases between. The CDR3 loop spans 14 amino acids. Germline loops: CDR1 SNHLY, CDR2 FYNNEI. The DNA of the CDR3 is TGTGCCAGCAGGATCCAGGGCTTAGGATCACCCCTCCACTTT. Its translation is CASRIQGLGSPLHF.

The rearrangement links TRBV19 to TRBJ1-2; the D gene is possibly TRBD1 (5 bases). V shed 3 bases and J shed 6 bases, with 17 bases lying between them. Germline V lookup: CDR1 LNHDA, CDR2 SQIVND (reference sequence). The CDR3 spans 15 residues. CDR3 sequence: CASSISRGRGDGYTF. CDR3 nucleotide sequence: TGTGCCAGTAGTATTTCCCGGGGCCGCGGGGATGGCTACACCTTC.

The rearrangement uses TRBV5-5 and TRBJ1-2; no clear D gene. Germline V lookup: CDR1 SGHKS, CDR2 YYEKEE (reference sequence). The CDR3 has 15 residues. The V end lost 2 bases, the J end lost 3 bases, and 14 bases lay between the germline ends. The CDR3 is CASSFSLRLDYGYTF. CDR3 DNA sequence: TGTGCCAGCAGCTTTTCTCTCAGGTTGGACTATGGCTACACCTTC.

The chain uses TRBV7-9 and TRBJ1-2, with a possible D match to TRBD1 (6 bases). The CDR3 totals 13 residues. V shed 5 bases and J shed 3 bases, with 10 bases lying between them. The germline V gene encodes CDR1 SEHNR and CDR2 FQNEAQ (reference sequence). The CDR3 nucleotides read TGTGCCAGCAGCCCTCAGGGGTACTATGGCTACACCTTC. Translated, it gives CASSPQGYYGYTF.

The J gene is TRBJ1-2, the V gene TRBV12-3 or TRBV12-4; possibly TRBD1 for D (5 bases). V was clipped by 6 bases and J by 8 bases, with 10 bases between them. CDR3 length: 11 residues. DNA of the CDR3: TGTGCCAGCAGCGGGGGAAGGGGCTACACCTTC. Protein sequence: CASSGGRGYTF.

The V gene is TRBV7-9, the J gene TRBJ2-3; TRBD2 matches 9 bases. CDR1 is SEHNR, CDR2 FQNEAQ, per germline (reference sequence). The CDR3 consists of 13 residues. The CDR3 sequence: CAGRLAATDTQYF. The CDR3 DNA follows: TGTGCGGGGAGACTAGCGGCCACAGATACGCAGTATTTT.

This clone was seen many times. This sequence joins TRBV4-3 and TRBJ2-7, with TRBD2 as a possible D gene (5 bases). The germline gives CDR1 LGHNA, CDR2 YSLEER. The CDR3 length is 14 residues. Trimming cost V 0 bases and J 7 bases, with 13 bases left between them. The CDR3 is CASSQDREFGEQYF. For the CDR3, the DNA is TGCGCCAGCAGCCAAGATAGGGAGTTTGGGGAGCAGTACTTC.

This rearrangement joins TRBV3-1 (or the pseudogene TRBV3-2) to TRBJ1-5; no clear D. From germline, CDR1 is LGHDT and CDR2 YNNKEL (reference sequence). V was pared by 5 bases and J by 0 bases, with 11 bases between. The CDR3 length is 15 residues. The CDR3 DNA reads as TGTGCCAGCAGCGAGTCTGCTTATAGCAATCAGCCCCAGCATTTT. Protein: CASSESAYSNQPQHF.

The chain recombines TRBV7-2 with TRBJ2-7; 16 bases line up with TRBD2. Losses at the gene ends were 5 bases for V and 4 bases for J; bases not matched to a gene: 8. The CDR3 consists of 17 residues. Germline V gene lookup returns CDR1 SGHTA and CDR2 FQGNSA. Here the CDR3 DNA reads TGTGCCAGCAGCGCCCCCGGGGGACTAGCGGGGGGGTACGAGCAGTACTTC. Protein: CASSAPGGLAGGYEQYF.

The chain uses TRBV5-4 and TRBJ2-6, with TRBD1 as a possible D gene (5 bases). CDR1 is SGHNT, CDR2 YYREEE, per germline (reference sequence). The CDR3 is 17 amino acids. The V and J ends lost 4 bases and 0 bases respectively, with 14 bases between them. CDR3 amino acids: CASSHRKSSSGANVLTF. The DNA of the CDR3 is TGTGCCAGCAGCCACAGGAAATCCAGCTCTGGGGCCAACGTCCTGACTTTC.